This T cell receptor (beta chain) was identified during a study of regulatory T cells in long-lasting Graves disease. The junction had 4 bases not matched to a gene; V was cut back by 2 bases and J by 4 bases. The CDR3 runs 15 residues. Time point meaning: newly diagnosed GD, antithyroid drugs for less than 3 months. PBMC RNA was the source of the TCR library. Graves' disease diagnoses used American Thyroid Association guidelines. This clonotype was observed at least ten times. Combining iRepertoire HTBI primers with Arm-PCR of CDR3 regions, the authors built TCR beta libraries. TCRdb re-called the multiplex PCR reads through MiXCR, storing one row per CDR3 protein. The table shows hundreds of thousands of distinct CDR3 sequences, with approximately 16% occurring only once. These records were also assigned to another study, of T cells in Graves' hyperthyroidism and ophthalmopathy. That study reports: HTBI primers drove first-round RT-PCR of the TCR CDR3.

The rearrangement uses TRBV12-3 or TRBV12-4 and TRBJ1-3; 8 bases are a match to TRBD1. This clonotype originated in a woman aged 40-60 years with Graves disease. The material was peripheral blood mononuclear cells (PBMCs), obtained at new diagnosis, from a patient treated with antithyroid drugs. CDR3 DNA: TGTGCCAGCAGTTTAACTGGACAGGGAGGAAACACCATATATTTT. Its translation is CASSLTGQGGNTIYF.